This TCR beta chain came from a study of shared clonotypes between healthy human individuals. Study findings and constraints: Sequencing depth was expected to affect clonotype sharing among donors.

Germline loops: CDR1 SNHLY, CDR2 FYNNEI. V was pared by 0 bases and J by 1 base, with 10 bases between. The CDR3 extends over 15 amino acids. In the case of this clone: As yet, its antigen is unknown. This same CDR3 is encoded by further DNA sequences in the sample.

Under the authors' procedure: Because ImmunoSEQ provided only junction sequences with no quality scores, the filtering differed. Sequenced by immunoSEQ multiplex PCR; TCRdb stores in-frame clones only, minus some. That table is the source of V, J and clone size, and D and trimming were worked out from the DNA. The repertoire holds around 690,000 clones, with about 90% as singletons. V is TRBV2 and J is TRBJ2-7, with D maybe TRBD1 (6 bases). This TCR derives from a man aged 18 to 30 in good health. Some clones in this sample may be carry-over from other donors' samples. Input material: memory CD8+ T cells from PBMCs. The subset is: CD45RO+ cells pooled with CCR7-negative TemRA cells. The CDR3 reads CASSEAGGRSYEQYF. CDR3 sequence (DNA): TGTGCCAGCAGTGAAGCAGGGGGACGGTCCTACGAGCAGTACTTC.